This T cell receptor beta chain was sequenced in a study of blood T cell repertoires in COVID-19. About the research overall: From the United States, Italy and Spain came samples of acute and convalescent COVID-19.

Germline V gene data show CDR1 as MNHEY and CDR2 as SVGAGI. Trimming took off 8 bases at V and 3 bases at J, with 10 bases between the two ends. The CDR3 has 12 residues. Data came from immunoSEQ multiplex PCR; TCRdb stores just in-frame clones and leaves some out. The data contain approximately 300,000 clones, around nine tenths of them seen just once; the ten biggest clones take up about 4.6%. This clone was seen just once. The TCR originated in a man aged 40-49 years with acute or convalescent COVID-19. This chain joins TRBV6-5 and TRBJ1-1; no clear D gene. What was sequenced was peripheral blood. Here the CDR3 DNA reads TGTGCCAGCCGAGACTCATACACTGAAGCTTTCTTT. It yields the protein CASRDSYTEAFF.